Below, 15 T cell receptor beta chains from the same sample are listed, as sequenced in a study of cytomegalovirus exposure and HLA in healthy donors. A multiplex PCR was run with 60 Vbeta primers and 13 Jbeta primers. Using immunoSEQ multiplex PCR, the repertoire was profiled, and TCRdb retains in-frame clones only, with some absent. This sample has 110,000 or so clones, with approximately 80% found just once. Sequences were obtained from PBMCs. The source is a man in his fifties or sixties in good health and CMV-seropositive.

The rearrangement uses TRBV6-1 and TRBJ2-7; 12 bases match TRBD1. V was clipped by 5 bases and J by 6 bases; unmatched bases: 8. Germline lookup yields CDR1 MNHNS and CDR2 SASEGT. The CDR3 length is 15 residues. The CDR3 sequence is CASSRTGTGGSEQYF. The CDR3 DNA follows: TGTGCCAGCAGTAGAACCGGGACAGGGGGCTCCGAGCAGTACTTC.

The chain joins TRBV4-1 to TRBJ2-2; TRBD2 might be the D (6 bases). Germline V gene data show CDR1 as MGHRA and CDR2 as YSYEKL. The CDR3 totals 16 residues. Trimming cost V 3 bases and J 6 bases, with 17 bases left between them. The CDR3 bases are TGCGCCAGCAGCCAGGGTCGGAGGGTGCGACCCGGGGAGCTGTTTTTT. Translating gives CASSQGRRVRPGELFF.

This chain connects TRBV5-6 to TRBJ1-1, with TRBD1 identical over 9 bases. Unmatched junction bases numbered 4, after V lost 3 bases and J lost 1 base. Germline values: CDR1 SGHDT, CDR2 YYEEEE. This CDR3 comprises 15 residues. The CDR3 nucleotides are TGTGCCAGCAGCTCGTGGGACAGGGCGAACACTGAAGCTTTCTTT. Residues: CASSSWDRANTEAFF.

The rearrangement uses TRBV19 and TRBJ1-6; D is ambiguous. The germline V gene has CDR1 LNHDA and CDR2 SQIVND (reference sequence). V was cut by 4 bases and J by 4 bases, with 11 bases left in between. The CDR3 length is 15 residues. This chain's CDR3 is CASSRNQAYNSPLHF. CDR3 nucleotide sequence: TGTGCCAGTAGTAGAAATCAGGCGTATAATTCACCCCTCCACTTT.

The DNA for the CDR3 is TGCGCCAGCAGCCCGGCCAGGGACAGCTCAATGAGATCTTACTACGAGCAGTACTTC. Its translation is CASSPARDSSMRSYYEQYF. J is TRBJ2-7 and V is TRBV4-1; 7 nucleotides match TRBD1. The CDR3 covers 19 residues. Looked up from germline, CDR1 is MGHRA and CDR2 is YSYEKL. Trimming cost V 4 bases and J 3 bases; bases outside gene matches: 21.

The chain joins TRBV5-4 to TRBJ2-5; TRBD1 aligns across 11 bases. This CDR3 is 15 amino acids long. Trimming took 4 bases from V and 5 from J; bases not matched to a gene: 7. Germline CDR1 reads SGHNT; CDR2 reads YYREEE (reference sequence). The CDR3 spells CASSLDRGLGETQYF. CDR3 in DNA: TGTGCCAGCAGCCTGGACAGGGGGCTAGGGGAGACCCAGTACTTC.

The chain uses TRBV4-2 and TRBJ1-3; no definite D call. The CDR3 extends over 14 amino acids. CDR1 and CDR2 (germline): LGHNA, YNFKEQ. The ends were cut back, 7 bases at V and 0 bases at J, with 10 bases in the middle. The CDR3 DNA is TGTGCCAGCACCAAAGAACACTCTGGAAACACCATATATTTT. It codes for CASTKEHSGNTIYF.

This clone turned up a few times. CDR3 residues: CASSDQGGASTDTQYF. The CDR3 DNA sequence: TGTGCCAGCAGCGATCAAGGCGGAGCTAGCACAGATACGCAGTATTTT. The chain employs TRBV9 and TRBJ2-3; D is unresolved. Germline V gene data show CDR1 as SGDLS and CDR2 as YYNGEE. V lost 3 bases and J 0 bases, leaving 14 bases between the germline ends. This CDR3 region has 16 residues.

The chain uses TRBV5-6 and TRBJ2-3, with TRBD2 matching over 14 bases. J lost 6 bases, V lost 3 bases, and 6 bases had no gene match. The germline CDR1 and CDR2 sequences are SGHDT and YYEEEE. This CDR3 contains 16 residues. This chain's CDR3 is CASSWEGLAGEDTQYF. The CDR3 coding sequence is TGTGCCAGCAGCTGGGAGGGACTAGCGGGAGAGGATACGCAGTATTTT.

The J gene is TRBJ2-7, the V gene TRBV4-2, with 10 bases lining up with TRBD1. The CDR3 runs 15 residues. J gave up 5 bases and V 5 bases, and 9 bases lay outside the gene matches. Germline values: CDR1 LGHNA, CDR2 YNFKEQ. CDR3 loop: CASSEARTGGDEQYF. CDR3 coding DNA: TGTGCCAGCAGCGAAGCCCGGACAGGGGGAGACGAGCAGTACTTC.

This clone is a singleton in its sample. This sequence joins TRBV12-5 and TRBJ2-7; D gene ambiguous. Per germline, CDR1 LGHNT and CDR2 FRNRAP. Trimming removed 1 base at V and 1 base at J, with 11 bases between. This CDR3 spans 15 amino acids. The CDR3 sequence: CASGLGRRSSYEQYF. The CDR3 bases are TGTGCTAGTGGTTTGGGCCGGCGGAGTTCCTACGAGCAGTACTTC.

This chain uses TRBV30 with TRBJ1-1; 7 bases map to TRBD1. The germline gives CDR1 GTSNPN, CDR2 SVGIG (reference sequence). The CDR3 runs to 13 residues. V shed 7 bases and J 0 bases; nucleotides not matched to a gene: 5. The CDR3 sequence: CASEGQMNTEAFF. The CDR3 DNA reads as TGTGCCTCAGAGGGACAGATGAACACTGAAGCTTTCTTT.

As to this clone: The junction departs from the called germline gene at one end, perhaps through a read error. The chain recombines TRBV29-1 with TRBJ2-1; 11 bases match TRBD2. The CDR3 covers 14 residues. Per the germline V gene, CDR1 is SQVTM and CDR2 is ANQGSEA. Written as DNA, the CDR3 is TGCAGCGTAGAAGTTAGCGGGAGGGCGAGTGAGCAGTTCTTC. Translated, it gives CSVEVSGRASEQFF.

This clone was seen only a few times. The J gene is TRBJ1-1, the V gene TRBV30, with D perhaps matching TRBD1 (5 bases). The CDR3 is 11 residues long. CDR1 is GTSNPN and CDR2 is SVGIG in the germline V gene (reference sequence). Deletions cut 4 bases from V and 10 bases from J, with 13 bases between. CDR3 nucleotides: TGTGCCTGGATACAGGCGCGAGGAGCTTTCTTT. Amino acid sequence: CAWIQARGAFF.

The chain combines TRBV9 with TRBJ1-2, with D possibly TRBD1 on 6 matching bases. The germline CDR1 and CDR2 sequences are SGDLS and YYNGEE. The V and J ends lost 1 base and 6 bases respectively, with 10 bases between them. This CDR3 has 13 residues. CDR3 in amino acids: CASSVTGIHGYTF. The CDR3 coding sequence is TGTGCCAGCAGCGTAACAGGGATCCATGGCTACACCTTC.